These 11 T cell receptor beta chains were all obtained from the same sample, sequenced in a study of blood T cell repertoires in COVID-19. Clones were sequenced by immunoSEQ multiplex PCR, and TCRdb holds only the in-frame ones, with some missing. There are around 200,000 clones in the sample; 65% to 85% occur only once, and roughly 3.2% lies in the top ten. Sequencing was performed on PBMCs or T cells enriched from blood (not recorded which). The source is a woman in her twenties or thirties who had recovered from COVID-19.

Note on this clone: The junction departs from the called germline gene at one end, perhaps through a read error. The V and J genes are TRBV7-7 and TRBJ1-5; no reliable D call. CDR1 and CDR2 (germline): SSHAT, FNYEAQ (reference sequence). The CDR3 has 16 amino acids. CDR3 coding DNA: TGTGCTAGCACCTCGTGGTGGAGATATAGCAATCAGCCCCAGCATTTT. Amino acid sequence: CASTSWWRYSNQPQHF.

The J gene is TRBJ1-2, the V gene TRBV28; D is perhaps TRBD1 (5 bases). Trimming left V 6 bases short and J 3 bases short, with 14 bases between. The CDR3 loop spans 14 amino acids. Germline assignment: CDR1 MDHEN and CDR2 SYDVKM. This CDR3 reads CASSPAGTDYGYTF. The CDR3 nucleotides read TGTGCCAGCAGCCCTGCCGGGACTGACTATGGCTACACCTTC.

The rearrangement links TRBV2 to TRBJ1-5; D unresolved. CDR1 and CDR2 (germline): SNHLY, FYNNEI. Trimming left V 6 bases short and J 7 bases short, with 7 bases between. The CDR3 loop spans 11 amino acids. The CDR3 reads CASRGLQPQHF. CDR3 DNA: TGTGCCAGCAGAGGACTGCAGCCCCAGCATTTT.

V gene TRBV28 combines with J gene TRBJ1-2; 7 bases align to TRBD1. The CDR3 runs to 15 residues. CDR1 and CDR2 (germline): MDHEN, SYDVKM. V trimming: 4 bases; J trimming: 0 bases; junction bases outside the gene matches: 5. CDR3 region: CASSSTGRPNYGYTF. The CDR3 DNA is TGTGCCAGCAGTTCGACAGGGAGGCCTAACTATGGCTACACCTTC.

This sequence joins TRBV30 and TRBJ1-3; D is perhaps TRBD1 (6 bases). CDR1 and CDR2 from the germline V gene are GTSNPN and SVGIG (reference sequence). Trimming took 4 bases from V and 1 from J, leaving 11 bases between them. The length of the CDR3 is 14 residues. The CDR3: CAWIPQGSGNTIYF. In DNA form, the CDR3 reads TGTGCCTGGATCCCGCAGGGGTCTGGAAACACCATATATTTT.

This chain uses TRBV18 with TRBJ2-1, with 10 positions matching TRBD2. Losses at the gene ends were 1 base for V and 0 bases for J; bases not matched to a gene: 6. This CDR3 is 18 amino acids long. CDR1 is KGHSH and CDR2 is LQKENI in the germline V gene. The CDR3 protein is CASSPRLASGSSYNEQFF. In nucleotides, the CDR3 is TGTGCCAGCTCACCACGATTGGCTAGCGGGAGCTCCTACAATGAGCAGTTCTTC.

This clone was seen a few times. The CDR3 DNA is TGTGCCAGCAGCCAAGCTTCTAATGAGCAGTTCTTC. It codes for CASSQASNEQFF. The chain couples TRBV7-8 to TRBJ2-1; D is ambiguous. CDR3 length equals 12 residues. Germline CDR1 reads SGHVS; CDR2 reads FQNEAQ. The V end was cut by 5 bases, the J end by 7 bases, with 9 bases between. The complete variable domain, with remaining parts taken from reference TRBV7-8 and TRBJ2-1, reads GAGVSQSPRYKVAKRGQDVALRCDPISGHVSLFWYQQALGQGPEFLTYFQNEAQLDKSGLPSDRFFAERPEGSVSTLKIQRTQQEDSAVYLCASSQASNEQFFGPGTRLTVL.

The V call is TRBV7-9, the J call TRBJ2-2; 10 bases are shared with TRBD1. The CDR3 consists of 14 residues. V gave up 5 bases and J gave up 6 bases; unmatched junction bases: 3. CDR1 and CDR2 from the germline V gene are SEHNR and FQNEAQ (reference sequence). In nucleotides, the CDR3 is TGTGCCAGCAGCGGGACAGGGGTTCCCGGGGAGCTGTTTTTT. It is translated as CASSGTGVPGELFF.

The chain recombines TRBV5-4 with TRBJ2-7, with D possibly matching TRBD1 (6 bases). The CDR3 contains 15 residues. The ends were cut back, 0 bases at V and 0 bases at J, with 10 bases in the middle. Germline CDR1 SGHNT, CDR2 YYREEE (reference sequence). The CDR3 spells CASSLATGSSYEQYF. The CDR3 DNA sequence: TGTGCCAGCAGCTTGGCCACAGGGAGCTCCTACGAGCAGTACTTC.

The chain links TRBV19 to TRBJ1-1; D may be TRBD1 (6 bases). This CDR3 comprises 16 residues. With 0 bases removed from V and 3 bases from J, the gap between germline ends came to 14 bases. Germline CDR1 and CDR2: LNHDA and SQIVND (reference sequence). The CDR3 DNA reads TGTGCCAGTAGTATAGATGGGGGCGATTGGTACACTGAAGCTTTCTTT. Its protein is CASSIDGGDWYTEAFF. Using reference TRBV19 and TRBJ1-1 for the parts outside the CDR3, the full variable domain is DGGITQSPKYLFRKEGQNVTLSCEQNLNHDAMYWYRQDPGQGLRLIYYSQIVNDFQKGDIAEGYSVSREKKESFPLTVTSAQKNPTAFYLCASSIDGGDWYTEAFFGQGTRLTVV.

In its sample, this clone was seen once. The chain combines TRBV11-2 with TRBJ1-2; no clear D gene. Germline lookup yields CDR1 SGHAT and CDR2 FQNNGV. There are 12 residues in the CDR3. The germline V and J ends were trimmed by 3 bases and 5 bases, with 7 bases remaining between them. The CDR3 nucleotides read TGTGCCAGCAGCTTGTCCGGTTATGGCTACACCTTC. Amino acids: CASSLSGYGYTF.